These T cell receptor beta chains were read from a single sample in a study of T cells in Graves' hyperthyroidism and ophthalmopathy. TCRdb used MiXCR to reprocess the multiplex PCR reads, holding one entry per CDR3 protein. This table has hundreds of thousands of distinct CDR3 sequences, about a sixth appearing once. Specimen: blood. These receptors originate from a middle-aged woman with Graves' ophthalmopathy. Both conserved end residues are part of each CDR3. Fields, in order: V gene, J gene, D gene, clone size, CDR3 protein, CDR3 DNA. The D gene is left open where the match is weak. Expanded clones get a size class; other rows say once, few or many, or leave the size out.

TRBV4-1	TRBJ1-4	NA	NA	CASSQGNPMGGEKLFF	TGCGCCAGCAGCCAAGGGAACCCGATGGGCGGCGAAAAACTGTTTTTT
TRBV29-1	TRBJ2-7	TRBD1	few	CSVTSMRPRTGGYEQYF	TGCAGCGTTACCTCTATGAGGCCGCGGACAGGGGGGTACGAGCAGTACTTC
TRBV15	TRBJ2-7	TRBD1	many	CATSVTGQGNYEQYF	TGTGCCACCAGCGTTACGGGACAGGGGAACTACGAGCAGTACTTC
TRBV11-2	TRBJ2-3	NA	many	CASAYTDTQYF	TGTGCCAGTGCATACACAGATACGCAGTATTTT
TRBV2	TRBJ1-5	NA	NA	CASSDGPGVKPQHF	TGTGCCAGCAGTGACGGGCCCGGAGTAAAGCCCCAGCATTTT
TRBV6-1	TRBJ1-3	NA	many	CASSYQDRSAGNTIYF	TGTGCCAGCAGTTATCAGGACAGATCGGCTGGAAACACCATATATTTT
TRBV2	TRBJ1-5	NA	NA	CASSDPGLQPQHF	TGTGCCAGCAGTGATCCAGGCCTTCAGCCCCAGCATTTT
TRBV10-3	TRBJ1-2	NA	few	CAISPENYGYTF	TGTGCCATCAGTCCTGAAAACTATGGCTACACCTTC
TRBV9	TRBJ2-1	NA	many	CASSVVPDNEQFF	TGTGCCAGCAGCGTAGTCCCTGACAATGAGCAGTTCTTC
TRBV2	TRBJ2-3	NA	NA	CASSEAAPRSTDTQYF	TGTGCCAGCAGTGAAGCCGCCCCGCGGAGCACAGATACGCAGTATTTT
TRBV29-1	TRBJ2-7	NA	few	CSVGPVPSSAGSYEQYF	TGCAGCGTTGGTCCGGTCCCCAGTTCGGCGGGGTCCTACGAGCAGTACTTC
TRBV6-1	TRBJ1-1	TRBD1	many	CASTRPRQGLNTEAFF	TGTGCCAGCACACGCCCTAGACAGGGCCTGAACACTGAAGCTTTCTTT
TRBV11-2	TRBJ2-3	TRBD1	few	CASSSNRLGTGADTQYF	TGTGCCAGCAGCTCAAATCGCCTAGGGACAGGGGCAGATACGCAGTATTTT
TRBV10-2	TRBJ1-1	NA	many	CASSWALDTEAFF	TGCGCCAGCAGTTGGGCGTTGGACACTGAAGCTTTCTTT
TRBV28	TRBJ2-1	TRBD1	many	CASNTGQRGLYNEQFF	TGTGCCAGCAATACGGGACAGCGAGGTCTCTACAATGAGCAGTTCTTC
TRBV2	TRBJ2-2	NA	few	CAGSEDGPISGELFF	TGTGCCGGCAGTGAGGATGGTCCGATCTCCGGGGAGCTGTTTTTT
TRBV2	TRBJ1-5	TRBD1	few	CASSPDRGHSNQPQHF	TGTGCCAGCAGTCCGGACAGGGGGCATAGCAATCAGCCCCAGCATTTT
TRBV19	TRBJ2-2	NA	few	CASRWTDGGSGELFF	TGTGCCAGTAGATGGACGGACGGCGGCTCCGGGGAGCTGTTTTTT
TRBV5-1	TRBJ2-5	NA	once	CASSLAPSDSIQETQYF	TGCGCCAGCAGCTTGGCCCCCTCTGACAGCATACAAGAGACCCAGTACTTC
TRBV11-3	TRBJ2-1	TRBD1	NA	CASSPLEGAGQGIYNERFF	TGTGCCAGCAGCCCCTTAGAAGGTGCAGGACAGGGAATTTACAATGAGCGGTTCTTC
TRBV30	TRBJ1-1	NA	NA	CAWSRDSWGEAFF	TGTGCCTGGAGTCGCGATAGTTGGGGTGAAGCTTTCTTT
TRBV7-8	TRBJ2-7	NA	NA	CASSLGGGGSEQYF	TGTGCCAGCAGCTTAGGAGGGGGGGGCAGCGAGCAGTACTTC
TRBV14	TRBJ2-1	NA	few	CASSRQYNEQFF	TGTGCCAGCAGCCGACAGTACAATGAGCAGTTCTTC
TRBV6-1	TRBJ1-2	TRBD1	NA	CASSIQGQLNYGYTF	TGTGCCAGCAGTATACAGGGACAGCTAAACTATGGCTACACCTTC
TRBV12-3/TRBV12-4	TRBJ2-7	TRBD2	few	CASSLSSGGDEQYF	TGTGCCAGCAGTTTATCTAGCGGGGGCGACGAGCAGTACTTC
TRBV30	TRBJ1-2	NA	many	CAWSVGQGYGYTF	TGTGCCTGGAGTGTAGGTCAGGGTTATGGCTACACCTTC
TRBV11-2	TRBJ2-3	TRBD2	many	CASSFTTTSAGADTQYF	TGTGCCAGCAGCTTCACAACTACTAGCGCGGGGGCAGATACGCAGTATTTT
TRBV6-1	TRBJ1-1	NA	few	CASRGRGMNTEAFF	TGTGCCAGCAGGGGCAGGGGAATGAACACTGAAGCTTTCTTT
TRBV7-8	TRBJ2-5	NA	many	CASSLTGSPAETQYF	TGTGCCAGCAGCTTAACCGGGAGCCCCGCCGAGACCCAGTACTTC
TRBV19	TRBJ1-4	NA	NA	CASTADTNEKLFF	TGTGCCAGTACGGCAGACACTAATGAAAAACTGTTTTTT
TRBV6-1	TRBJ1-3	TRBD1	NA	CASSKDQTGLTNTIYF	TGTGCCAGCAGTAAGGACCAGACAGGGCTGACAAACACCATATATTTT
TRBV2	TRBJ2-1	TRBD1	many	CASSDAGQAYEQFF	TGTGCCAGCAGTGACGCGGGACAGGCGTACGAGCAGTTCTTC
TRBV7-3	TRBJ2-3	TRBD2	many	CASSLTSGRTDTQYF	TGTGCCAGCAGCTTGACTAGCGGACGCACAGATACGCAGTATTTT
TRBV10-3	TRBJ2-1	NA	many	CAISGLGSAEQFF	TGTGCCATCAGTGGATTAGGCTCAGCTGAGCAGTTCTTC
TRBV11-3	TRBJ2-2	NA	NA	CASSSGVNTGELFF	TGTGCCAGCAGCTCGGGAGTAAACACCGGGGAGCTGTTTTTT
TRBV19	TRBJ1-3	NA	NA	CASSIGSSGNTIYF	TGTGCCAGTAGTATTGGAAGTTCTGGAAACACCATATATTTT
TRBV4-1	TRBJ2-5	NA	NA	CASSQTGLQETQYF	TGCGCCAGCAGCCAGACGGGACTGCAAGAGACCCAGTACTTC
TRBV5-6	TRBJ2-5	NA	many	CASSRTGAETQYF	TGTGCCAGCAGCCGGACCGGGGCTGAGACCCAGTACTTC
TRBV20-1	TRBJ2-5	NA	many	CSASPPGTDIETQYF	TGCAGTGCTAGTCCCCCCGGGACCGATATTGAGACCCAGTACTTC
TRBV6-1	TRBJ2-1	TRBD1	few	CASSENHVSGGRYNEQFF	TGTGCCAGCAGTGAAAATCATGTGTCAGGGGGCCGTTACAATGAGCAGTTCTTC
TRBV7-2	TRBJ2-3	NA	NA	CASSLAGVGADTQYF	TGTGCCAGCAGCTTAGCGGGAGTGGGAGCAGATACGCAGTATTTT
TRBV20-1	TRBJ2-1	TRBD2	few	CSARDPLAGGGNEQFF	TGCAGTGCTAGAGACCCACTAGCGGGAGGAGGCAATGAGCAGTTCTTC
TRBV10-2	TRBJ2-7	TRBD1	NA	CASSETTGTGSVAQYF	TGCGCCAGCAGTGAGACAACCGGGACAGGGAGCGTGGCGCAGTACTTC